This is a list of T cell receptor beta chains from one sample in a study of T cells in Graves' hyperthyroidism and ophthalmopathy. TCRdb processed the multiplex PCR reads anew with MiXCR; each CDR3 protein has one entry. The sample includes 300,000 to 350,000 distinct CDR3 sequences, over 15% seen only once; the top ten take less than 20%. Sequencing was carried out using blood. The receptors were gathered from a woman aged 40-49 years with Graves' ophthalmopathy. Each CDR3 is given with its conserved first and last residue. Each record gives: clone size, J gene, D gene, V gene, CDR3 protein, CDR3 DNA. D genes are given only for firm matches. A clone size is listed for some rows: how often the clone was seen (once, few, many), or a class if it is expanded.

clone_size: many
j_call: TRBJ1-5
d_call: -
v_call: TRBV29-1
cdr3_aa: CSVAPGSNQPQHF
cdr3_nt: TGCAGCGTAGCCCCGGGAAGCAATCAGCCCCAGCATTTT

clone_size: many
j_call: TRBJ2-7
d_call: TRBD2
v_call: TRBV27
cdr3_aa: CASSFLTSGLLYEQYF
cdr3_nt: TGTGCCAGCAGTTTTTTGACTAGCGGGTTACTATACGAGCAGTACTTC

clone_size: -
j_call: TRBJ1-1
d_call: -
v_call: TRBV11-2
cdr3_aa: CASSATWPSLNTEAFF
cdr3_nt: TGTGCCAGCAGCGCAACCTGGCCCAGCCTTAACACTGAAGCTTTCTTT

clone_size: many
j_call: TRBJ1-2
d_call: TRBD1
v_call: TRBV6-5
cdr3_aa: CASSIQGNYGYTF
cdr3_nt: TGTGCCAGCAGTATACAGGGGAACTATGGCTACACCTTC

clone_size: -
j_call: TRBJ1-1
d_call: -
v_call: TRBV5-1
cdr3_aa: CASSLSIGAMNAEAFF
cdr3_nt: TGCGCCAGCAGCTTGTCCATTGGGGCCATGAACGCTGAAGCTTTCTTT

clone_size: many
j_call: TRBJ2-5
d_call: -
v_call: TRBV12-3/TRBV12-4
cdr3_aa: CASRQSLQETQYF
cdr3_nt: TGTGCCAGCAGACAGTCACTCCAAGAGACCCAGTACTTC

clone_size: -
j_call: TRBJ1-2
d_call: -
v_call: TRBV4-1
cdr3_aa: CASSQEDRASGGYTF
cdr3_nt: TGCGCCAGCAGCCAAGAAGACAGAGCCTCTGGTGGCTACACCTTC

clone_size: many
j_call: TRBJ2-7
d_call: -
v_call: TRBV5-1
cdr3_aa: CASSLDGAYEQYF
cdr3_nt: TGTGCCAGCAGCTTAGATGGGGCCTACGAGCAGTACTTC

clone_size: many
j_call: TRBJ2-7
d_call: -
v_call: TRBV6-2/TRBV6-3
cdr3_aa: CASSYSLVLEQYF
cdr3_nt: TGTGCCAGCAGTTACTCGCTGGTGTTGGAGCAGTACTTC

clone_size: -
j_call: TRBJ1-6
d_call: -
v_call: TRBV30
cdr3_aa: CAWSGGTNSPLHF
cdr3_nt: TGTGCCTGGAGTGGCGGGACGAACTCACCCCTCCACTTT

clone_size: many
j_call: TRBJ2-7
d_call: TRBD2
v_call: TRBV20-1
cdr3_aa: CSARDKGVAGVIEQYF
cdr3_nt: TGCAGTGCTAGAGATAAGGGGGTAGCGGGAGTGATTGAGCAGTACTTC

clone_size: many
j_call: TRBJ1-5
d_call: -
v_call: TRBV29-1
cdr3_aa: CSAASTQGNQPQHF
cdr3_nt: TGCAGCGCCGCTTCCACCCAAGGCAATCAGCCCCAGCATTTT

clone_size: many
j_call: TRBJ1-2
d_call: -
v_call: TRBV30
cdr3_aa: CAWRGRLWGYTF
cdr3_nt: TGTGCCTGGAGAGGGAGGCTCTGGGGCTACACCTTC

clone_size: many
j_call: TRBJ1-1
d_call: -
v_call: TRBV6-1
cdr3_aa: CASSPWTPGDTEAFF
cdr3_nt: TGTGCCAGCAGTCCTTGGACCCCTGGGGACACTGAAGCTTTCTTT

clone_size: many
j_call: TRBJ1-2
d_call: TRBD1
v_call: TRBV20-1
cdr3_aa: CSADETGAEWGYTF
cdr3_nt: TGCAGTGCTGATGAGACAGGGGCGGAATGGGGCTACACCTTC

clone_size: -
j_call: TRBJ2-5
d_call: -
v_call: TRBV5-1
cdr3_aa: CASSLNGQETQYF
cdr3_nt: TGCGCCAGCAGCTTGAACGGACAAGAGACCCAGTACTTC

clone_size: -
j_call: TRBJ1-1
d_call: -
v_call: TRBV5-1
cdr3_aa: CASSLGDLAFF
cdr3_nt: TGCGCCAGCAGCTTGGGAGACTTGGCTTTCTTT

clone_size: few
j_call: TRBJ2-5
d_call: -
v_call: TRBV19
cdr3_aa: CASSGRLGETQYF
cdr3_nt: TGTGCCAGTAGTGGACGACTAGGGGAGACCCAGTACTTC

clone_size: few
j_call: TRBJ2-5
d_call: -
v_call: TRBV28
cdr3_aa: CASSLLHRDKYQETQYF
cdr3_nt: TGTGCCAGCAGTTTATTACATCGGGACAAGTACCAAGAGACCCAGTACTTC

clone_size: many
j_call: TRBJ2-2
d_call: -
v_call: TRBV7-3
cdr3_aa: CASSKDGRNTGELFF
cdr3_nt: TGTGCCAGCAGCAAGGACGGACGGAACACCGGGGAGCTGTTTTTT

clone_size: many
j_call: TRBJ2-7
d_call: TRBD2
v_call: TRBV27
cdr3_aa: CASSSRPSGPGEQYF
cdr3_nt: TGTGCCAGCAGTTCCCGACCTAGCGGGCCGGGGGAGCAGTACTTC

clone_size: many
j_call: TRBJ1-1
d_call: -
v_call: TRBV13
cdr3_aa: CASSLGLTEAFF
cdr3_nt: TGTGCCAGCAGCTTAGGCTTGACTGAAGCTTTCTTT

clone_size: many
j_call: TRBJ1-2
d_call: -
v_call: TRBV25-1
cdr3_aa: CASSDLRDGYTF
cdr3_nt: TGTGCCAGCAGTGACCTCCGGGATGGCTACACCTTC

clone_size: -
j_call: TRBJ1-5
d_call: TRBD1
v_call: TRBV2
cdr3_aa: CASSENHSGGTVSNQPQHF
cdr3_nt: TGTGCCAGCAGTGAAAACCATTCGGGGGGGACAGTAAGCAATCAGCCCCAGCATTTT

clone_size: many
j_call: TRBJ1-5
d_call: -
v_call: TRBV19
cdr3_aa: CASSILRKGNDQPQHF
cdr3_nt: TGTGCCAGTAGTATTCTCCGGAAAGGGAACGATCAGCCCCAGCATTTT

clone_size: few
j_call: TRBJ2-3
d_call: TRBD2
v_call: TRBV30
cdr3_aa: CAWTWTSGADTQYF
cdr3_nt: TGTGCCTGGACTTGGACTAGCGGGGCAGATACGCAGTATTTT

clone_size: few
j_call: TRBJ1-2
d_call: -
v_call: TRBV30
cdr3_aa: CAWSVTDLSGYGYTF
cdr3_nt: TGTGCCTGGAGTGTGACGGATCTTAGCGGCTATGGCTACACCTTC

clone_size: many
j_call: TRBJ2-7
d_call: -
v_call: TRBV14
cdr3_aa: CASSQDSVRSYEQYF
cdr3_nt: TGTGCCAGCAGCCAAGATTCGGTTCGCTCCTACGAGCAGTACTTC

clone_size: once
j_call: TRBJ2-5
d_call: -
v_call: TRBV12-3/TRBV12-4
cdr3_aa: CASSSGARETQYF
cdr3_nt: TGTGCCAGCAGTTCGGGGGCCAGAGAGACCCAGTACTTC